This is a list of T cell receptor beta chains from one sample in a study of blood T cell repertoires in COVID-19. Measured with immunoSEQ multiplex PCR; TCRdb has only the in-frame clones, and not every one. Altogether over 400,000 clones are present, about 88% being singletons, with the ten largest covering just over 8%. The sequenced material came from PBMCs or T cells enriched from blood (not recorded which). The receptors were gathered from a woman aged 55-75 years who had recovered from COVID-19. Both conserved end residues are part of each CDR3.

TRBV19 CASSWTRSSYGYTF
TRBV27 CASKQGFGTEAFF
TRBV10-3 CAISEVDRGTGELFF
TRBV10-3 CAISPAASGNTIYF
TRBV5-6 CASRLGLPASSGNTIYF
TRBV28 CASSLTLRDRGSGNTIYF
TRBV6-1 CASSEASGGASFYEQYF
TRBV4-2 CASSQEPGRYEQYF
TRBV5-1 CASSKLQGDAGTGELFF
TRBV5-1 CASSFTANTEAFF
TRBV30 CAYTDRGSYGYTF
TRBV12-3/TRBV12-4 CASSSGANTQYF
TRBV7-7 CASSWAANTEAFF
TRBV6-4 CASSEAGQGYSPLHF
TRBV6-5 CASSYTGGLDYGYTF
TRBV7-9 CASSAQYNEQFF